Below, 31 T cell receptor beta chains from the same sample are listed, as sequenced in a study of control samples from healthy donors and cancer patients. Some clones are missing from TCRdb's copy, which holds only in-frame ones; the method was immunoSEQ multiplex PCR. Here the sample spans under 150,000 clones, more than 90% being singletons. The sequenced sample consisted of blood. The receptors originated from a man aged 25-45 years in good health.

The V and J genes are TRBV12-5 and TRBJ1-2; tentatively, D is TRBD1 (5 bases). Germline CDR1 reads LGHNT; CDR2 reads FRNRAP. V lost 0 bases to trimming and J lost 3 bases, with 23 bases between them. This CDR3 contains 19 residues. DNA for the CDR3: TGTGCTAGTGGTTTGGTACTGAGGGGTAAGGGTGTGTCAGACTATGGCTACACCTTC. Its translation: CASGLVLRGKGVSDYGYTF. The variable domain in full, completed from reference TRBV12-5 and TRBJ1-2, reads DARVTQTPRHKVTEMGQEVTMRCQPILGHNTVFWYRQTMMQGLELLAYFRNRAPLDDSGMPKDRFSAEMPDATLATLKIQPSEPRDSAVYFCASGLVLRGKGVSDYGYTFGSGTRLTVV.

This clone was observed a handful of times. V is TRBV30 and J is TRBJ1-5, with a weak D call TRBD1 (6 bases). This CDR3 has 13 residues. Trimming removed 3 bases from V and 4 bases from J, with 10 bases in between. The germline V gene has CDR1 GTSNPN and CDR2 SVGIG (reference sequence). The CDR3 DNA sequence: TGTGCCTGGAGACGAGGACAGAATCAGCCCCAGCATTTT. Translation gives CAWRRGQNQPQHF.

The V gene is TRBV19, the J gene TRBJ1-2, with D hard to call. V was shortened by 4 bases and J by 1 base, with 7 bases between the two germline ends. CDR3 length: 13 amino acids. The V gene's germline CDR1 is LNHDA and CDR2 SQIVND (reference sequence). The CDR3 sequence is CASSRRINYGYTF. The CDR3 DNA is TGTGCCAGTAGTAGGCGGATTAACTATGGCTACACCTTC.

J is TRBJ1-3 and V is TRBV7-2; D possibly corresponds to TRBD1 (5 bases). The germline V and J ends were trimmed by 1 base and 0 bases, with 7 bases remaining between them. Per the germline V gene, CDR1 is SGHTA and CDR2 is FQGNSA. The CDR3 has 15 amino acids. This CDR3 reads CASSLEGSSGNTIYF. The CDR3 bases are TGTGCCAGCAGCTTAGAGGGGAGCTCTGGAAACACCATATATTTT.

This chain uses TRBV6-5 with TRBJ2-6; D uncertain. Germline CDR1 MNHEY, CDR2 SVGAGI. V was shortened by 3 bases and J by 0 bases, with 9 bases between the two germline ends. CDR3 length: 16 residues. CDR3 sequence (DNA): TGTGCCAGCAGTTATGGGCTGAACTCTGGGGCCAACGTCCTGACTTTC. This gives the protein CASSYGLNSGANVLTF.

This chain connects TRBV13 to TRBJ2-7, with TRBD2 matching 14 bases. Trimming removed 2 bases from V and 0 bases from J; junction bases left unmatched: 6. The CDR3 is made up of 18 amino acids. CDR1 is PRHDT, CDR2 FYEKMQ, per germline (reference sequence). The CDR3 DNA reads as TGTGCCAGCAGCTTATCCCCCGGACTAGCGGGAGGCTCCTACGAGCAGTACTTC. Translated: CASSLSPGLAGGSYEQYF.

CDR3 protein: CASSLEQAPFYGYTF. As DNA, the CDR3 is TGTGCCAGCAGCTTAGAGCAGGCGCCCTTCTATGGCTACACCTTC. V gene TRBV11-2 combines with J gene TRBJ1-2; D is unresolved. The length of the CDR3 is 15 residues. Between the trimmed V and J ends, which lost 0 bases and 4 bases, there was a span of 12 bases. Germline V gene sequence: CDR1 SGHAT, CDR2 FQNNGV.

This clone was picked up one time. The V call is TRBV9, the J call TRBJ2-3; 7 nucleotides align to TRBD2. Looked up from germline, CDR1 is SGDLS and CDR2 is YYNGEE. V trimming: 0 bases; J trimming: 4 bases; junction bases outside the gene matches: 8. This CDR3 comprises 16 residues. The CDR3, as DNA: TGTGCCAGCAGCGTAGATGCGCGGGACTATCCAGATACGCAGTATTTT. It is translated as CASSVDARDYPDTQYF.

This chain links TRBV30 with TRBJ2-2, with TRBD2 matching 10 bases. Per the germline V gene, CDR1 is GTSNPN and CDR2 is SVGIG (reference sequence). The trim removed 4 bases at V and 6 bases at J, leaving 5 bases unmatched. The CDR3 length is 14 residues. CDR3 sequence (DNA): TGTGCCTGGAACAGCGGGAGGGCCGCCGGGGAGCTGTTTTTT. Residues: CAWNSGRAAGELFF.

The CDR3 spells CASTTVRGGSYNEQFF. CDR3 DNA: TGTGCCAGCACCACCGTCAGGGGGGGCTCCTACAATGAGCAGTTCTTC. The rearrangement joins TRBV28 to TRBJ2-1; D tentatively fits TRBD1 or TRBD2 (7 bases each). Trimming left V 7 bases short and J 0 bases short, with 16 bases between. Per germline, CDR1 MDHEN and CDR2 SYDVKM. CDR3 length: 16 residues.

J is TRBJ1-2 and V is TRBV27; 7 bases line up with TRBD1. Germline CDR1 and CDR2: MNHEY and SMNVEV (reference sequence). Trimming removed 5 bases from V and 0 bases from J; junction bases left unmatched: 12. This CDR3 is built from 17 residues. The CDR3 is CASSKLSRDSSNYGYTF. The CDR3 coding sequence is TGTGCCAGCAGTAAACTGTCCCGGGACAGTTCTAACTATGGCTACACCTTC.

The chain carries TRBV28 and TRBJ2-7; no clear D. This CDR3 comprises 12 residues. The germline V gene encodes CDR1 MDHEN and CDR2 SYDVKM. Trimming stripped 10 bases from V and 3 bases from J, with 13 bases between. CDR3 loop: CATMGRIYEQYF. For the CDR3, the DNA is TGTGCCACAATGGGCCGTATCTACGAGCAGTACTTC.

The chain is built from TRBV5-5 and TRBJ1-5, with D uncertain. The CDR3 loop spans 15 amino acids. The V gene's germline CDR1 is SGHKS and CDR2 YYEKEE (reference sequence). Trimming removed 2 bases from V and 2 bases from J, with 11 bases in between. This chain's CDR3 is CASSLSGSGNQPQHF. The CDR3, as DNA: TGTGCCAGCAGCTTATCGGGGTCGGGCAATCAGCCCCAGCATTTT.

The CDR3 coding sequence is TGTGCCAGCAGTTCTCCCCAACCGGGAGTAGAGCAGTACTTC. Translating it yields CASSSPQPGVEQYF. V usage is TRBV28 and J usage is TRBJ2-7; maybe TRBD2 (6 bases). CDR1 MDHEN and CDR2 SYDVKM come from the germline V gene. V shed 4 bases and J shed 7 bases, with 17 bases lying between them. CDR3 length: 14 residues. The full variable domain, with the rest looked up from reference TRBV28 and TRBJ2-7, is DVKVTQSSRYLVKRTGEKVFLECVQDMDHENMFWYRQDPGLGLRLIYFSYDVKMKEKGDIPEGYSVSREKKERFSLILESASTNQTSMYLCASSSPQPGVEQYFGPGTRLTVT.

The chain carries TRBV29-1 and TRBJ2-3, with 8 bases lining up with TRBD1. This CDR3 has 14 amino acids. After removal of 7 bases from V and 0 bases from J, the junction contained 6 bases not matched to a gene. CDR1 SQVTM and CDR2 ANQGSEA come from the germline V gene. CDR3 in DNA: TGCAGCGGAAGACAGGGGTCTAGCACAGATACGCAGTATTTT. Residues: CSGRQGSSTDTQYF.

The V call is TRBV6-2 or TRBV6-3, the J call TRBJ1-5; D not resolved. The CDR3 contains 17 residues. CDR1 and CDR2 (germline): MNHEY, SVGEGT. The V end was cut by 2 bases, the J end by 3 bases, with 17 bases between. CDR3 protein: CASSYEAGDGVNQPQHF. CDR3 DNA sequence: TGTGCCAGCAGTTACGAGGCCGGTGATGGGGTCAATCAGCCCCAGCATTTT.

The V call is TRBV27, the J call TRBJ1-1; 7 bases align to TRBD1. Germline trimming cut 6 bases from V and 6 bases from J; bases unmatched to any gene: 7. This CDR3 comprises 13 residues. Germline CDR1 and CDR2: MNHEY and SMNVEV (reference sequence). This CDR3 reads CASSPTGKAEAFF. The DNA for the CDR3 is TGTGCCAGCAGCCCGACAGGGAAGGCTGAAGCTTTCTTT.

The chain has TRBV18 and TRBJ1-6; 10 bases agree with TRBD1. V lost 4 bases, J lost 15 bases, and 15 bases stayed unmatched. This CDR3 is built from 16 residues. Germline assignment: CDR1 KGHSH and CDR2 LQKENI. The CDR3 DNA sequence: TGTGCCAGCTCACGGAATCGGGACAGGGGCACCGAAAGCCTCCACTTT. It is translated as CASSRNRDRGTESLHF.

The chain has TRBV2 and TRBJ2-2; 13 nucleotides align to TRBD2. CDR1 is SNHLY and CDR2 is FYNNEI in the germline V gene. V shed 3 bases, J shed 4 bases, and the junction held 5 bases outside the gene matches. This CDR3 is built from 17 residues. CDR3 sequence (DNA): TGTGCCAGCAGTGACGGGACTAGCGGGATTGGCACCGGGGAGCTGTTTTTT. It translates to CASSDGTSGIGTGELFF.

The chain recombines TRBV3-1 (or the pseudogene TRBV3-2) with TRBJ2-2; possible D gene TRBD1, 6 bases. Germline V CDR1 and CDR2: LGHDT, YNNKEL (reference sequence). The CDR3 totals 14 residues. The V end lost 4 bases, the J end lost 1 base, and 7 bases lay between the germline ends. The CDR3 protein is CASSRGQNTGELFF. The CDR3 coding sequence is TGTGCCAGCAGCCGGGGACAGAACACCGGGGAGCTGTTTTTT.

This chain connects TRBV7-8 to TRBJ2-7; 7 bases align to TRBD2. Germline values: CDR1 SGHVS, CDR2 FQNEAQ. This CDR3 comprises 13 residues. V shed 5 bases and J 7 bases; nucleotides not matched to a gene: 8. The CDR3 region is CASSLERTREQYF. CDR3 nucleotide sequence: TGTGCCAGCAGCCTAGAACGGACTAGAGAGCAGTACTTC.

The CDR3 is CASSYSRVDTNYGYTF. CDR3 bases: TGTGCCAGCAGTTACTCGAGGGTCGACACAAACTATGGCTACACCTTC. V gene TRBV6-6 combines with J gene TRBJ1-2; no reliable D call. Trimming took off 0 bases at V and 2 bases at J, with 13 bases between the two ends. This CDR3 is built from 16 residues. Germline lookup yields CDR1 MNHNY and CDR2 SVGAGI (reference sequence).

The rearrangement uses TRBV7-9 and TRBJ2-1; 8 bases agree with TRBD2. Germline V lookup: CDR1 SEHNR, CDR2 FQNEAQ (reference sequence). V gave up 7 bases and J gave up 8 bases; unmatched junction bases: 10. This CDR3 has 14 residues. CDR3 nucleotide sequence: TGTGCCAGCAAGTTGAGCGGGAGTGTCGATGAGCAGTTCTTC. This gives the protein CASKLSGSVDEQFF. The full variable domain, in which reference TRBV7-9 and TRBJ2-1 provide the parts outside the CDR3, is DTGVSQNPRHKITKRGQNVTFRCDPISEHNRLYWYRQTLGQGPEFLTYFQNEAQLEKSRLLSDRFSAERPKGSFSTLEIQRTEQGDSAMYLCASKLSGSVDEQFFGPGTRLTVL.

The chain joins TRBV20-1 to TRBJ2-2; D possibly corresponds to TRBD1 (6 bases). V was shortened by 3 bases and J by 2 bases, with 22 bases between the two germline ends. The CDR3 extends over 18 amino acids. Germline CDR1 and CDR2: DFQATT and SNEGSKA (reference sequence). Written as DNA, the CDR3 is TGCAGTGCTAGTCCCTTGGACAGTCAAAGGGGTAACACCGGGGAGCTGTTTTTT. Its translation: CSASPLDSQRGNTGELFF.

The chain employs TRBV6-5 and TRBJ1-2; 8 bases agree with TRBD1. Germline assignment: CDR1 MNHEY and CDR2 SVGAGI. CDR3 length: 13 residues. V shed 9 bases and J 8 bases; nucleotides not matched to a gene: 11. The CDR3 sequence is CASHQDRVHGYTF. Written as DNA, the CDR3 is TGTGCCAGTCACCAGGACAGGGTTCACGGCTACACCTTC.

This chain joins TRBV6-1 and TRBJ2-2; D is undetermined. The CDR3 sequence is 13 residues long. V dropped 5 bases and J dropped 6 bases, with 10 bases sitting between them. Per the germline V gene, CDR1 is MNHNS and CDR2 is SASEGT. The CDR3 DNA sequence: TGTGCCAGCAGTCCGGGCGGACCCGGGGAGCTGTTTTTT. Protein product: CASSPGGPGELFF.

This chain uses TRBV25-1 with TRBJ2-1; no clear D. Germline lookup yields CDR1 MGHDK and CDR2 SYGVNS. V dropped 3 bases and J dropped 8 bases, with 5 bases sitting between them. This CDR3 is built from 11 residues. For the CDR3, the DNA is TGTGCCAGCAGTGAGTTTTATGAGCAGTTCTTC. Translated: CASSEFYEQFF.

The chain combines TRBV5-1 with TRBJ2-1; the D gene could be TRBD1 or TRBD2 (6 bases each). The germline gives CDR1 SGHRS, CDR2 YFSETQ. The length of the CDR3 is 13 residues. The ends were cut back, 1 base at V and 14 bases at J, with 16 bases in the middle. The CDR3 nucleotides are TGCGCCAGCAGCTTGATGGGTGGGGGGCTCGAGTTCTTC. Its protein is CASSLMGGGLEFF. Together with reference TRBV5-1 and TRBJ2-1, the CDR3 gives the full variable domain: KAGVTQTPRYLIKTRGQQVTLSCSPISGHRSVSWYQQTPGQGLQFLFEYFSETQRNKGNFPGRFSGRQFSNSRSEMNVSTLELGDSALYLCASSLMGGGLEFFGPGTRLTVL.

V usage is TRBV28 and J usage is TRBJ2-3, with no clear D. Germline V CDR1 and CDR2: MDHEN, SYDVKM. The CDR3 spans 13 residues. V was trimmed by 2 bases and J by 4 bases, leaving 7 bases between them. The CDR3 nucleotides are TGTGCCAGCAGTTTAACGTCCCCAGATACGCAGTATTTT. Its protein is CASSLTSPDTQYF.

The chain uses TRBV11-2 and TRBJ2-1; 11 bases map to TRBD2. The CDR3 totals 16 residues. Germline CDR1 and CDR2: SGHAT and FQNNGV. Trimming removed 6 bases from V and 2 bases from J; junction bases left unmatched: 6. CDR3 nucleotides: TGTGCCAGCAGGAGACTAGCGGGATCTCCCTACAATGAGCAGTTCTTC. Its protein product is CASRRLAGSPYNEQFF.

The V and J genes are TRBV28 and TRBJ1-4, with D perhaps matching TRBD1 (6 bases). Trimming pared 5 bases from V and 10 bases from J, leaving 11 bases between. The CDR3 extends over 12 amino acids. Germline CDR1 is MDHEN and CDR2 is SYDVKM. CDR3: CASSTSGAKLFF. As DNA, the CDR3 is TGTGCCAGCAGTACGTCAGGGGCAAAACTGTTTTTT.